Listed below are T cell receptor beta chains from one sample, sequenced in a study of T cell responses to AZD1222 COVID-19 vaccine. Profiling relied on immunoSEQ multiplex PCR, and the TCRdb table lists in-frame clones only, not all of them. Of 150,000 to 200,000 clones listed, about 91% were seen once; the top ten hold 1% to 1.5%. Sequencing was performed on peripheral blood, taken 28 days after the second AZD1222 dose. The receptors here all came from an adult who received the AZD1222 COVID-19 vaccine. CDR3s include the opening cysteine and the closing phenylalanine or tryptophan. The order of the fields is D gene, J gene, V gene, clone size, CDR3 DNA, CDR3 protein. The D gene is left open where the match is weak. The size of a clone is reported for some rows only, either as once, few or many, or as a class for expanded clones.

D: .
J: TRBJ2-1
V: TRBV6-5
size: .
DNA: TGTGCCAGCAGGTATTCGCCGCCCTACAATGAGCAGTTCTTC
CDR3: CASRYSPPYNEQFF

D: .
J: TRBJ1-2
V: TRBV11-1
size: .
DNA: TGTGCCAGCAGCCCCCGGAGAGTCGGGACTTTGGACTACACCTTC
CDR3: CASSPRRVGTLDYTF

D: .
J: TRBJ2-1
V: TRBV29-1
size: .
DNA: TGCAGCGTTGTATCCTTTGCGGCAAACAATGAGCAGTTCTTC
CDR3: CSVVSFAANNEQFF

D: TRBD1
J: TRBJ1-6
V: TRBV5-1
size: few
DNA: TGCGCCAGCAGCTTGATGCGACAGGGGAATAATTCACCCCTCCACTTT
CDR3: CASSLMRQGNNSPLHF

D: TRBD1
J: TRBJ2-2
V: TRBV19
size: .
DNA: TGTGCCAGTAGTAGACAGGGGAGCACCGGGGAGCTGTTTTTT
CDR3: CASSRQGSTGELFF

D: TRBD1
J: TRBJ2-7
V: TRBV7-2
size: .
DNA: TGTGCCAGCAGCTCCCGGTTAGGGGACAGGGCGAACTACGAGCAGTACTTC
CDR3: CASSSRLGDRANYEQYF

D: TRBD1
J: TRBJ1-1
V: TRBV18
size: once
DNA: TGTGCCAGCTCACCAAACAGGGGTGTCACTGAAGCTTTCTTT
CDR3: CASSPNRGVTEAFF

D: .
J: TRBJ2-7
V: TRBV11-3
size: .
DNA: TGTGCCAGCAGCTTATCAGGGGGGGCCTACGAGCAGTACTTC
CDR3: CASSLSGGAYEQYF

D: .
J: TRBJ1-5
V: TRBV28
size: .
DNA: TGTGCCAGCAGGGCAGCAGGGTTAGATCAGCCCCAGCATTTT
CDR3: CASRAAGLDQPQHF

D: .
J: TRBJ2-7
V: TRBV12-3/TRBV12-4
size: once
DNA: TGTGCCAGCAATCCTCGGGGAGGAGAGCAGTACTTC
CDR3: CASNPRGGEQYF

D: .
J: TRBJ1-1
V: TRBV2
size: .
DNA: TGTGCCAGTGCCCCAGTCTTGAACACTGAAGCTTTCTTT
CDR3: CASAPVLNTEAFF

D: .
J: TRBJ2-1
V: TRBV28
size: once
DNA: TGTGCCAGCAGGGTTAACAATGAGCAGTTCTTC
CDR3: CASRVNNEQFF

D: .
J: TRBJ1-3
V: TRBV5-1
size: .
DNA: TGCGCCAGCAGCTTGTTTGGCTATGGGGGTTCGGGAAACACCATATATTTT
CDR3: CASSLFGYGGSGNTIYF

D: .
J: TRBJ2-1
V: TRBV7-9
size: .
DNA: TGTGCCAGCAGCTTACAAGGTTACTACAATGAGCAGTTCTTC
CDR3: CASSLQGYYNEQFF

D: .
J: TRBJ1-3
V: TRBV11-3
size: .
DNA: TGTGCCAGCAGCTTAGATGGGGGCCCTGGAAACACCATATATTTT
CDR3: CASSLDGGPGNTIYF

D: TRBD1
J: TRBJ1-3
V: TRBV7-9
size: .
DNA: TGTGCCAGCAGCTCAACCTCTACGGGACAGGGTATAAACACCATATATTTT
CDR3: CASSSTSTGQGINTIYF

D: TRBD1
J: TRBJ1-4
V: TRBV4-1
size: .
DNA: TGCGCCAGCAGCCAAACCCAGGGGGCAACTAATGAAAAACTGTTTTTT
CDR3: CASSQTQGATNEKLFF

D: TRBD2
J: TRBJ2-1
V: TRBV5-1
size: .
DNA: TGCGCCAGCAGCTTGGTGGGGACTAGCGGCAATGAGCAGTTCTTC
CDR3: CASSLVGTSGNEQFF

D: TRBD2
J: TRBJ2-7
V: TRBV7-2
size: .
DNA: TGTGCCAGCAGCTCGTCGGGGGACTACATGATCCAGCAGTACTTC
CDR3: CASSSSGDYMIQQYF

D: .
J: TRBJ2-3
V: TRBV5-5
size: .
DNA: TGTGCCAGCAGATCTTCGGTAGGAACAGATACGCAGTATTTT
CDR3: CASRSSVGTDTQYF

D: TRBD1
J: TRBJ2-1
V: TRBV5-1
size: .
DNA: TGCGCCAGCAGCTTGGCCACAGGGGGGTGGAATGAGCAGTTCTTC
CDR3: CASSLATGGWNEQFF

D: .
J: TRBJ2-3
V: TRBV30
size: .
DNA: TGTGCCTGGAGTTATGGCGGATCTAGCACAGATACGCAGTATTTT
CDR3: CAWSYGGSSTDTQYF

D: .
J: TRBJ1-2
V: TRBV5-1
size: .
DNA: TGCGCCAGCAGCTTGGACCCCCAGGGTTCAGGTGGCTACACCTTC
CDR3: CASSLDPQGSGGYTF

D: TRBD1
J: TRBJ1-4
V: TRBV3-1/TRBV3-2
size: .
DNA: TGTGCCAGCAGCCAGGGAGGGACAGTTCGGGAAAAACTGTTTTTT
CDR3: CASSQGGTVREKLFF

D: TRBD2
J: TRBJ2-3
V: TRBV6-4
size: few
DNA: TGTGCCAGCAGTGAGACTAGCGGGGGGGCAGATACGCAGTATTTT
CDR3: CASSETSGGADTQYF

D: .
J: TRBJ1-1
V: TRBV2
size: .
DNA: TGTGCCAGCAGAATGGGACCCATCAACACTGAAGCTTTCTTT
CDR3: CASRMGPINTEAFF

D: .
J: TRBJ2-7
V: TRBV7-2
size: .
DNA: TGTGCCAGCGGCCCTCGGGGGATCTCCTACGAGCAGTACTTC
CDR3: CASGPRGISYEQYF

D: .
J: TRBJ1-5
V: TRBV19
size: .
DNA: TGTGCCAGCAAAAAATCCGGGACGGATAGCAATCAGCCCCAGCATTTT
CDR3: CASKKSGTDSNQPQHF